One and the same sample provided the 25 T cell receptor beta chains below, sequenced in a study of blood T cell repertoires in COVID-19 (dated by TCRdb to 2019 to 2021). The library was produced with the immunoSEQ multiplex PCR assay. TCRdb provides this immuneACCESS table in a form limited to in-frame rearrangements. Some clones are lacking; in checked studies, under half of them reflect an unresolved V gene, and why the rest are absent is not known. Recorded for this sample are 70,000 to 95,000 clones; under 80% of them occurred a single time. The ten biggest clones cover 35% to 40% of the sample. Source material: peripheral blood. All receptors come from a man aged 60 to 75 with COVID-19, enrolled during active disease.

The chain links TRBV29-1 to TRBJ1-2, with 10 bases identical to TRBD1. The ends lost 2 bases at V and 8 bases at J; junction bases unmatched: 14. The length of the CDR3 is 16 residues. Germline V gives CDR1 SQVTM, CDR2 ANQGSEA. Here the CDR3 reads CSVEYDWDRGPGGYTF. Written as DNA, the CDR3 is TGCAGCGTTGAATATGATTGGGACAGGGGCCCTGGGGGCTACACCTTC.

J is TRBJ2-7 and V is TRBV11-3; 10 bases match TRBD1. The CDR3 spans 14 residues. CDR1 is SGHNT and CDR2 is YENEEA in the germline V gene. Germline trimming cut 5 bases from V and 7 bases from J; bases unmatched to any gene: 8. CDR3 residues: CASSADRGLGEQYF. The CDR3 DNA reads TGTGCCAGCAGCGCAGACAGGGGGCTGGGAGAGCAGTACTTC.

This clone was counted between two and nine times. The rearrangement uses TRBV5-4 and TRBJ1-2; no firm D call. CDR1 and CDR2 from the germline V gene are SGHNT and YYREEE (reference sequence). Trimming shortened V by 1 base and J by 6 bases, and 22 bases separated the two germline ends. The CDR3 loop spans 17 amino acids. The CDR3: CASSLHPPTRSGNGYTF. CDR3 sequence (DNA): TGTGCCAGCAGCTTGCATCCGCCGACCCGTTCGGGGAATGGCTACACCTTC.

This chain connects TRBV30 to TRBJ1-2, with unresolved D. The CDR3 is 13 amino acids. Germline loops: CDR1 GTSNPN, CDR2 SVGIG (reference sequence). V was pared by 4 bases and J by 0 bases, with 9 bases between. The CDR3 sequence: CAWTASPNYGYTF. CDR3 sequence (DNA): TGTGCCTGGACAGCTAGCCCTAACTATGGCTACACCTTC.

The chain employs TRBV5-1 and TRBJ2-3; 10 bases map to TRBD1. This CDR3 region has 15 residues. The germline gives CDR1 SGHRS, CDR2 YFSETQ. V was clipped by 6 bases and J by 2 bases; unmatched bases: 6. CDR3 protein: CASTDRGRTTDTQYF. The CDR3 region has the DNA TGCGCCAGCACCGACAGGGGGCGGACCACAGATACGCAGTATTTT.

The chain is built from TRBV5-1 and TRBJ1-1; a possible D gene is TRBD1 (6 bases). V lost 0 bases to trimming and J lost 4 bases, with 10 bases between them. The CDR3 contains 14 residues. Germline lookup yields CDR1 SGHRS and CDR2 YFSETQ. The CDR3 sequence: CASSLGEGVTEAFF. CDR3 coding DNA: TGCGCCAGCAGCTTGGGGGAGGGGGTCACTGAAGCTTTCTTT.

The chain has TRBV7-2 and TRBJ2-7; D remains ambiguous. This CDR3 contains 13 residues. Germline V lookup: CDR1 SGHTA, CDR2 FQGNSA. The V and J ends lost 2 bases and 2 bases respectively, with 7 bases between them. In nucleotides, the CDR3 is TGTGCCAGCAGCTTAAGTAGAACCTACGAGCAGTACTTC. Translating gives CASSLSRTYEQYF.

The chain carries TRBV12-3 or TRBV12-4 and TRBJ1-1; TRBD1 agrees at 7 bases. V was clipped by 3 bases and J by 4 bases; unmatched bases: 2. CDR3 size: 13 residues. CDR3: CASSFHRGTEAFF. The CDR3, as DNA: TGTGCCAGCAGTTTCCACAGGGGCACTGAAGCTTTCTTT.

CDR3 loop: CASSRQRQVDPHEQYF. The CDR3 DNA is TGTGCCAGCAGCCGCCAACGACAGGTGGACCCCCACGAGCAGTACTTC. The chain employs TRBV3-1 (or the pseudogene TRBV3-2) and TRBJ2-7; D is perhaps TRBD1 (6 bases). CDR3 length: 16 residues. The germline CDR1 and CDR2 sequences are LGHDT and YNNKEL (reference sequence). The V and J ends lost 4 bases and 5 bases respectively, with 21 bases between them.

The chain employs TRBV7-9 and TRBJ2-5, with D maybe TRBD2 (5 bases). The CDR3 loop spans 17 amino acids. In germline, CDR1 is SEHNR, CDR2 FQNEAQ (reference sequence). V lost 2 bases, J lost 0 bases, and 16 bases lay in between. The CDR3 coding sequence is TGTGCCAGCAGCTTATCGGCGGGTCCCAGGTACCAAGAGACCCAGTACTTC. Encoded protein: CASSLSAGPRYQETQYF.

The rearrangement links TRBV6-5 to TRBJ2-3, with 10 nucleotides matching TRBD1. This CDR3 is 15 amino acids long. In germline, CDR1 is MNHEY, CDR2 SVGAGI. Trimming removed 5 bases from V and 1 base from J; junction bases left unmatched: 3. CDR3 residues: CASSTGTGGTDTQYF. CDR3 DNA sequence: TGTGCCAGCAGTACCGGGACAGGGGGCACAGATACGCAGTATTTT.

The chain uses TRBV27 and TRBJ2-7; TRBD1 matches 8 bases. Per the germline V gene, CDR1 is MNHEY and CDR2 is SMNVEV (reference sequence). The CDR3 has 14 residues. V was pared by 1 base and J by 5 bases, with 4 bases of the junction left unmatched. CDR3: CASSLYQGANEQYF. CDR3 nucleotide sequence: TGTGCCAGCAGTTTATACCAGGGGGCCAACGAGCAGTACTTC.

V and J are TRBV10-3 and TRBJ1-2; weak D call: TRBD1 (6 bases). Germline loops: CDR1 ENHRY, CDR2 SYGVKD. The V end lost 6 bases, the J end lost 4 bases, and 15 bases lay between the germline ends. CDR3 length: 14 amino acids. In DNA form, the CDR3 reads TGTGCCATCAGAGCCGACAGGACGTCCTATGGCTACACCTTC. Translated: CAIRADRTSYGYTF.

The rearrangement links TRBV7-9 to TRBJ2-2; tentative D call: TRBD1 (6 bases). CDR1 and CDR2 (germline): SEHNR, FQNEAQ (reference sequence). Trimming removed 5 bases at V and 5 bases at J, with 15 bases between. CDR3 length equals 15 residues. Here the CDR3 DNA reads TGTGCCAGCAGCACGGGGACAATTCAAACCGGGGAGCTGTTTTTT. It is translated as CASSTGTIQTGELFF.

This chain links TRBV27 with TRBJ1-6, with TRBD1 as a possible D gene (6 bases). The V end was cut by 0 bases, the J end by 8 bases, with 20 bases between. Germline lookup yields CDR1 MNHEY and CDR2 SMNVEV (reference sequence). CDR3 length: 18 residues. CDR3 protein: CASSLSPALDRLYSPLHF. In nucleotides, the CDR3 is TGTGCCAGCAGTTTATCGCCCGCCTTAGACAGGTTGTATTCACCCCTCCACTTT.

This chain links TRBV9 with TRBJ1-3; TRBD1 might be the D (5 bases). The CDR3 is made up of 17 amino acids. The germline CDR1 and CDR2 sequences are SGDLS and YYNGEE. V dropped 0 bases and J dropped 0 bases, with 13 bases sitting between them. CDR3 in amino acids: CASSVAGELYSGNTIYF. Written as DNA, the CDR3 is TGTGCCAGCAGCGTAGCGGGGGAATTATACTCTGGAAACACCATATATTTT.

This clone was seen only a few times. The rearrangement links TRBV7-9 to TRBJ2-7; D is unclear. Per germline, CDR1 SEHNR and CDR2 FQNEAQ (reference sequence). CDR3 length: 11 amino acids. Trimming took 7 bases from V and 3 from J, leaving 7 bases between them. The CDR3 loop reads CASTGGYEQYF. The CDR3 region has the DNA TGTGCCAGCACTGGCGGCTACGAGCAGTACTTC. The variable domain in full, with the rest retrieved from reference TRBV7-9 and TRBJ2-7, is DTGVSQNPRHKITKRGQNVTFRCDPISEHNRLYWYRQTLGQGPEFLTYFQNEAQLEKSRLLSDRFSAERPKGSFSTLEIQRTEQGDSAMYLCASTGGYEQYFGPGTRLTVT.

This chain joins TRBV7-3 and TRBJ2-1; 9 bases are a match to TRBD1. J lost 4 bases, V lost 1 base, and 2 bases had no gene match. The CDR3 sequence is 15 residues long. Germline V gene sequence: CDR1 SGHTA, CDR2 FQGTGA. CDR3 protein: CASSLRQGEYNEQFF. The DNA of the CDR3 is TGTGCCAGCAGCTTAAGACAGGGGGAATACAATGAGCAGTTCTTC.

V is TRBV19 and J is TRBJ2-1, with 12 bases matching TRBD2. V trimming: 3 bases; J trimming: 2 bases; junction bases outside the gene matches: 14. This CDR3 comprises 20 residues. Germline V gene sequence: CDR1 LNHDA, CDR2 SQIVND (reference sequence). The CDR3 region is CASSIPGLAGTRGTYNEQFF. In DNA, the CDR3 is TGTGCCAGTAGTATCCCTGGACTAGCGGGGACACGGGGAACCTACAATGAGCAGTTCTTC.

The chain combines TRBV5-1 with TRBJ2-1; a possible D gene is TRBD1 (5 bases). Trimming took 4 bases from V and 1 from J, leaving 18 bases between them. Per germline, CDR1 SGHRS and CDR2 YFSETQ. This CDR3 is 17 amino acids long. The CDR3 nucleotides read TGCGCCAGCAGCGTACCACTACAGGCAAGGTCCTACAATGAGCAGTTCTTC. Protein sequence: CASSVPLQARSYNEQFF.

The chain employs TRBV10-3 and TRBJ2-6; 9 bases are shared with TRBD1. Germline V gene data show CDR1 as ENHRY and CDR2 as SYGVKD. This CDR3 has 14 residues. V lost 10 bases and J lost 4; bases outside the gene matches: 5. As DNA, the CDR3 is TGTGCCACAGGGACAGGGTTCGGGGCCAACGTCCTGACTTTC. Amino acids: CATGTGFGANVLTF.

This sequence joins TRBV5-1 and TRBJ2-7; 10 bases map to TRBD1. CDR1 is SGHRS and CDR2 is YFSETQ in the germline V gene. V was clipped by 4 bases and J by 3 bases; unmatched bases: 1. The CDR3 length is 13 residues. CDR3 in DNA: TGCGCCAGCAGCGGACAGGGGGACTACGAGCAGTACTTC. This codes for CASSGQGDYEQYF.

On this clone itself: The junction and the germline gene differ at one end; a read error may be behind it. The rearrangement joins TRBV29-1 to TRBJ2-1; 8 positions match TRBD1. The CDR3 length is 12 residues. CDR1 SQVTM and CDR2 ANQGSEA come from the germline V gene. The CDR3 DNA follows: TGCAGCGTTGAACTGACAGGGGATGAGCAATTCTTC. This translates into CSVELTGDEQFF.

This chain connects TRBV7-6 to TRBJ2-3; D possibly corresponds to TRBD2 (6 bases). The germline V gene has CDR1 SGHVS and CDR2 FNYEAQ. With 2 bases removed from V and 4 bases from J, the gap between germline ends came to 16 bases. This CDR3 is 16 amino acids long. CDR3 amino acids: CASSLIGGTGPDTQYF. The CDR3 DNA sequence: TGTGCCAGCAGCTTAATCGGCGGGACGGGCCCAGATACGCAGTATTTT.

The chain couples TRBV6-6 to TRBJ1-3, with a weak D call TRBD1 (5 bases). Deletions cut 6 bases from V and 2 bases from J, with 11 bases between. The CDR3 is made up of 14 amino acids. Germline CDR1 and CDR2: MNHNY and SVGAGI (reference sequence). CDR3 bases: TGTGCCAGCAGAGCAGGAGGGGCTGGAAACACCATATATTTT. Translation: CASRAGGAGNTIYF.